This record looks at one T cell receptor beta chain sequence and its context. The sample belongs to a study of blood T cell repertoires in COVID-19. V was pared by 6 bases and J by 5 bases, with 10 bases of the junction left unmatched. Germline CDR1 and CDR2: MNHEY and SVGEGT. This CDR3 comprises 14 residues. Clones were read by immunoSEQ multiplex PCR, and TCRdb kept only the in-frame ones, dropping some. Here the sample spans some 350,000 clones, about 90% being singletons. This chain uses TRBV6-2 or TRBV6-3 with TRBJ2-7, with TRBD1 identical over 7 bases. The sequencing sample was made of PBMCs or T cells enriched from blood (not recorded which). This sequence was found in a woman aged 25 to 39 who had recovered from COVID-19. The CDR3 is CASSWTGSYNEQYF. The CDR3 DNA reads as TGTGCCAGCAGCTGGACAGGATCCTACAACGAGCAGTACTTC.